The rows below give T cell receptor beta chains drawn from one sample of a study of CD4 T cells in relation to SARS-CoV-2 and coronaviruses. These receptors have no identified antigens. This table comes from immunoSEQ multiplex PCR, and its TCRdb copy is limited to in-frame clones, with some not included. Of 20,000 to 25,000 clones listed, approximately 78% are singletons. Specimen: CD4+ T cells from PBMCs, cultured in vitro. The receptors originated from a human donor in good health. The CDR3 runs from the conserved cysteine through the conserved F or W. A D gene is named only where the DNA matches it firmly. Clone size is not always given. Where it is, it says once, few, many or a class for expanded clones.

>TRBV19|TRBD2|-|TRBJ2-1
CASSIPSGSYEQFF
TGTGCCAGTAGTATACCTAGCGGGAGCTATGAGCAGTTCTTC
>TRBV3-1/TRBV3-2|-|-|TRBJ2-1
CASSRRGLNEQFF
TGTGCCAGCAGCCGACGGGGGCTCAATGAGCAGTTCTTC
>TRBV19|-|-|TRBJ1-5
CASNHPKRGTSNQPQHF
TGTGCCAGTAATCACCCAAAGAGGGGGACTAGCAATCAGCCCCAGCATTTT
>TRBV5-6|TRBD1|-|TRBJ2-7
CASSPELRDRDYEQYF
TGTGCCAGCAGCCCGGAGCTCCGGGACAGGGACTACGAGCAGTACTTC
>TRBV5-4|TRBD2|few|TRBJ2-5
CASSRGSGSRQETQYF
TGTGCCAGCAGCCGGGGGAGCGGGAGCAGGCAAGAGACCCAGTACTTC
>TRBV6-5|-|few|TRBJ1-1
CASSYNSYTEAFF
TGTGCCAGCAGTTACAACTCCTACACTGAAGCTTTCTTT
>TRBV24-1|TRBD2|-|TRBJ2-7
CATSVPSGRASEQYF
TGTGCCACCAGTGTACCGAGCGGGAGGGCCTCCGAGCAGTACTTC
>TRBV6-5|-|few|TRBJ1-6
CASSYSGQGLNSPLHF
TGTGCCAGCAGTTACTCTGGGCAGGGTCTTAATTCACCCCTCCACTTT
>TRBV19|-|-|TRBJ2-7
CASSPLGGGEQYF
TGTGCCAGTAGTCCTCTCGGGGGTGGGGAGCAGTACTTC
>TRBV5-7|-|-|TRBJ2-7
CASSLAGGCGRSSYEQYF
TGTGCCAGCAGCTTGGCCGGAGGATGTGGCAGAAGCTCCTACGAGCAGTACTTC
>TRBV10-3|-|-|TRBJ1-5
CAIVGRGLREGSAYNQPQHF
TGTGCCATCGTGGGGAGGGGCCTGCGTGAGGGTTCGGCCTACAATCAGCCCCAGCATTTT
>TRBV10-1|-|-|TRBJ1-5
CATVRRDQPQHF
TGCGCCACGGTCCGGCGGGATCAGCCCCAGCATTTT
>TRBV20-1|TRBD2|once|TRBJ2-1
CSASKLADYNEQFF
TGCAGTGCTAGTAAACTAGCGGATTACAATGAGCAGTTCTTC
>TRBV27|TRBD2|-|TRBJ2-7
CASGLTSGYEQYF
TGTGCCAGCGGCCTCACTAGCGGGTACGAGCAGTACTTC
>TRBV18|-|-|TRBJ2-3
CASSSVTLGLSTDTQYF
TGTGCCAGCTCATCCGTCACTCTAGGGCTCAGCACAGATACGCAGTATTTT
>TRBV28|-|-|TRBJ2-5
CASSLGWAETQYF
TGTGCCAGCAGTTTAGGGTGGGCGGAGACCCAGTACTTC